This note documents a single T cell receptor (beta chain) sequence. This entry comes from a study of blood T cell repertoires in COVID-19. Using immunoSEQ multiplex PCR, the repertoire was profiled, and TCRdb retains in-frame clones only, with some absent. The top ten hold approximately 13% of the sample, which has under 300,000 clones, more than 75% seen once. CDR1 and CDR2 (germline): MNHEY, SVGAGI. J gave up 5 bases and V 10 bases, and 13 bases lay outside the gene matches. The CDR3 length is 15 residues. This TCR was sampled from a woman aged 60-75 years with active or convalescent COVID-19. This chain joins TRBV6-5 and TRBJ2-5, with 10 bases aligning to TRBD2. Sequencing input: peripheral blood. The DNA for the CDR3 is TGTGCCACCTCGGAGTCTAGCGGGGGCCGGGAGACCCAGTACTTC. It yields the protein CATSESSGGRETQYF.